The sequence of this T cell receptor (beta chain) was determined in a study of cytomegalovirus exposure and HLA in healthy donors. The CDR3 consists of 16 residues. V trimming: 7 bases; J trimming: 6 bases; junction bases outside the gene matches: 11. Germline CDR1 reads WSHSY; CDR2 reads SAAADI. A multiplex PCR was run with 60 Vbeta primers and 13 Jbeta primers. The repertoire was sequenced with immunoSEQ multiplex PCR; TCRdb's copy has only in-frame clones and lacks some. The table has about 180,000 clones, 84% seen once. The sequenced material came from PBMCs. This TCR derives from a girl aged 2-10 years in good health and CMV-seropositive. V and J are TRBV10-2 and TRBJ1-6; TRBD1 matches 8 bases. The CDR3 sequence: CASTPLGTGFNSPLHF. The CDR3 nucleotides read TGCGCCAGCACCCCTCTCGGGACAGGATTTAATTCACCCCTCCACTTT.